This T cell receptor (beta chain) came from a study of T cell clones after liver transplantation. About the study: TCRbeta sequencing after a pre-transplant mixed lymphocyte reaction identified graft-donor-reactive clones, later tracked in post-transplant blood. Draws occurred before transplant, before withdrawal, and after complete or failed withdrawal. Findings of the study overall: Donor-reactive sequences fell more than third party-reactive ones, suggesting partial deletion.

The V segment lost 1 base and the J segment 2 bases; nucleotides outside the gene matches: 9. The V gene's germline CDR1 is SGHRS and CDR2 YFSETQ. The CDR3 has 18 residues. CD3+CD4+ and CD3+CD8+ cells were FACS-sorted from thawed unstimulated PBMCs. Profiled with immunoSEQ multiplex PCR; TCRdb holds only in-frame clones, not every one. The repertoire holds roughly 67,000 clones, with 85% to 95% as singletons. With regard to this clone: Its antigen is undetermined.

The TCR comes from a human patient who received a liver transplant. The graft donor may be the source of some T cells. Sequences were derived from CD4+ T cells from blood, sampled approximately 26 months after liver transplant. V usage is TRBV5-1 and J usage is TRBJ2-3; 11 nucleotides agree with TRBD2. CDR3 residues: CASSLSNSGRADTDTQYF. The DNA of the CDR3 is TGCGCCAGCAGCTTGTCCAATAGCGGGAGGGCCGACACAGATACGCAGTATTTT.